The T cell receptor beta chain described here comes from a study of T cells after yellow fever vaccination. Study results and caveats: On re-exposure, the response was weaker but peaked faster, at day 5 versus 15.

Trimming stripped 4 bases from V and 3 bases from J, with 16 bases between. The germline V gene has CDR1 SGDLS and CDR2 YYNGEE. The CDR3 spans 15 residues. In making TCR cDNA, 5'RACE template switching added a universal primer site and UMIs to it. TCRdb recomputed calls from the 5' RACE reads with MiXCR, one row per CDR3 protein. The sample lists 620,000 or so distinct CDR3 sequences, less than 20% occurring once. Concerning this clonotype itself: The antigen remains unidentified.

This chain joins TRBV9 and TRBJ1-1, with a weak D call TRBD1 (5 bases). The source material was PBMCs, sampled 5 days after the first yellow fever vaccination. This clonotype was obtained from a man between 18 and 35 years old who received the YFV17D yellow fever vaccine. CDR3 DNA sequence: TGTGCCAGCAGCCCCCGCGGGGGTTCACACACTGAAGCTTTCTTT. Translation: CASSPRGGSHTEAFF.